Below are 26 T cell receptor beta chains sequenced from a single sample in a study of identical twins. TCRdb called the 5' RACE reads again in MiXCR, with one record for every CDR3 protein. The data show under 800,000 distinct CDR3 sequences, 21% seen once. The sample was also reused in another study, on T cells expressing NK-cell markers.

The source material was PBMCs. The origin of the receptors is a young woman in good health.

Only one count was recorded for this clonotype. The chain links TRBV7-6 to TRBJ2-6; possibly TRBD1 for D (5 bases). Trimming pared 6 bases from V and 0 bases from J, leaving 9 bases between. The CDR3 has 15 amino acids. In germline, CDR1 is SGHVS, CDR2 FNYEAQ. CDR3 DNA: TGTGCCAGCAGTTTACAGGTCTCTGGGGCCAACGTCCTGACTTTC. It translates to CASSLQVSGANVLTF.

CDR3 coding DNA: TGTGCCAGCAGCTTCCGGACTAGCGGGGGGATAGATGAGCAGTTCTTC. Protein: CASSFRTSGGIDEQFF. V gene TRBV11-2 combines with J gene TRBJ2-1; 14 bases fit TRBD2. The CDR3 spans 16 residues. Germline trimming cut 3 bases from V and 8 bases from J; bases unmatched to any gene: 6. CDR1 is SGHAT and CDR2 is FQNNGV in the germline V gene.

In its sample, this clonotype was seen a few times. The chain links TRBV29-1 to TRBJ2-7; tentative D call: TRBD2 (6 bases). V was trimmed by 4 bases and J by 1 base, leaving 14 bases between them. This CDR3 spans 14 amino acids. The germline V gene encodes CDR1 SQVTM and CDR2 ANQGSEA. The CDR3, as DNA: TGCAGCGTTGCACTTCGGCTAGCGTCCTACGAGCAGTACTTC. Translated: CSVALRLASYEQYF.

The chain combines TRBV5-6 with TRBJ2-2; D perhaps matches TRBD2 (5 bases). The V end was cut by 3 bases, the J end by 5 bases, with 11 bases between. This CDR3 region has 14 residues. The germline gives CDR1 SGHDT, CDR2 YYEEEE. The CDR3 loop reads CASSWGAGTGELFF. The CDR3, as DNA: TGTGCCAGCAGCTGGGGAGCTGGGACCGGGGAGCTGTTTTTT.

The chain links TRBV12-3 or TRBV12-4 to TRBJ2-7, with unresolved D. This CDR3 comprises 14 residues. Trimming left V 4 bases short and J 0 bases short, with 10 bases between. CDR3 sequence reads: CASSSDPASYEQYF. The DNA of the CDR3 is TGTGCCAGCAGTTCGGACCCGGCCTCCTACGAGCAGTACTTC.

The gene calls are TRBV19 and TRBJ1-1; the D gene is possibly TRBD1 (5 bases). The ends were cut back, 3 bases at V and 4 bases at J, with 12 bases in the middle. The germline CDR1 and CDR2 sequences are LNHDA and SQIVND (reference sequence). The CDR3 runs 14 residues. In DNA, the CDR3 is TGTGCCAGTAGTATGGGTTTTGGGGGCACTGAAGCTTTCTTT. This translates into CASSMGFGGTEAFF.

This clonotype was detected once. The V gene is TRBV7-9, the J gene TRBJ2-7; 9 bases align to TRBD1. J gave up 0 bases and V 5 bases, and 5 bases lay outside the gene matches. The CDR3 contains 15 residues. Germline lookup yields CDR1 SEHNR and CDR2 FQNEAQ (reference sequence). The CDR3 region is CASSGWGQGSYEQYF. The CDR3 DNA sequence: TGTGCCAGCAGCGGTTGGGGACAGGGCTCCTACGAGCAGTACTTC.

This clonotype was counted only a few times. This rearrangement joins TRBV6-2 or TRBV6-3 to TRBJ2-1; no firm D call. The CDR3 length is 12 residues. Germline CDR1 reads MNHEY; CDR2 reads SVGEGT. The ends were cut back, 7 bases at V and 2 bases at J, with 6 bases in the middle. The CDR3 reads CASTEPYNEQFF. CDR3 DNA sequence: TGTGCCAGCACCGAACCCTACAATGAGCAGTTCTTC.

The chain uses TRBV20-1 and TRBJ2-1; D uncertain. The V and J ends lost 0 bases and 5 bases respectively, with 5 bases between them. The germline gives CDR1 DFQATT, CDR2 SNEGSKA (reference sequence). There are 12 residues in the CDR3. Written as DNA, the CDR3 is TGCAGTGCTAGAGATGGAGACAATGAGCAGTTCTTC. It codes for CSARDGDNEQFF.

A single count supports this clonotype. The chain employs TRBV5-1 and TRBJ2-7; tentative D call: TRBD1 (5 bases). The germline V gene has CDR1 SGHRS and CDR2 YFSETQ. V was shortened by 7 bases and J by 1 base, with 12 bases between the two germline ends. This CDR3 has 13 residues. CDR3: CASQGLPSYEQYF. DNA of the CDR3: TGCGCCAGCCAGGGCCTGCCTTCCTACGAGCAGTACTTC.

The CDR3 DNA sequence: TGTGCCAGCAGCTTGACCAGGAACGGGGAGCTGTTTTTT. Protein: CASSLTRNGELFF. This chain uses TRBV7-7 with TRBJ2-2; unclear D gene. Looked up from germline, CDR1 is SSHAT and CDR2 is FNYEAQ (reference sequence). The CDR3 has 13 amino acids. The germline V and J ends were trimmed by 3 bases and 7 bases, with 9 bases remaining between them. The complete variable domain, with remaining parts taken from reference TRBV7-7 and TRBJ2-2, reads GAGVSQSPRYKVTKRGQDVTLRCDPISSHATLYWYQQALGQGPEFLTYFNYEAQPDKSGLPSDRFSAERPEGSISTLTIQRTEQRDSAMYRCASSLTRNGELFFGEGSRLTVL.

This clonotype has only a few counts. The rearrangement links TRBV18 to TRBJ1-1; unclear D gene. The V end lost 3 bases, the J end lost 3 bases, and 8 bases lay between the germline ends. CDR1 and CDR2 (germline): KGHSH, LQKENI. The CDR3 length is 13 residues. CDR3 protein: CASSPSQDTEAFF. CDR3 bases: TGTGCCAGCTCACCTTCTCAGGACACTGAAGCTTTCTTT.

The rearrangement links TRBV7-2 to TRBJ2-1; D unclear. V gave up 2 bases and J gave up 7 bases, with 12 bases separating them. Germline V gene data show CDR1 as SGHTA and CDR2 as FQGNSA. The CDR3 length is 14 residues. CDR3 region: CASSLLGMVNEQFF. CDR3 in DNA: TGTGCCAGCAGCTTACTTGGGATGGTGAATGAGCAGTTCTTC.

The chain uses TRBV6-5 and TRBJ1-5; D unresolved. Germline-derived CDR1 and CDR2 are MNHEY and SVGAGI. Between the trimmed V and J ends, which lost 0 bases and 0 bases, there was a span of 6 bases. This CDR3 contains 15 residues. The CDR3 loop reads CASSYSHHSNQPQHF. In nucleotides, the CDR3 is TGTGCCAGCAGTTACTCCCACCATAGCAATCAGCCCCAGCATTTT.

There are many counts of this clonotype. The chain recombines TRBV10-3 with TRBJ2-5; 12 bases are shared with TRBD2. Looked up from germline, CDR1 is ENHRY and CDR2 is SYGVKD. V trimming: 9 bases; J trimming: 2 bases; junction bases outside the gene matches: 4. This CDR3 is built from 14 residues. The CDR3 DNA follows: TGTGCCATTCGGACTAGCGGGGTACAAGAGACCCAGTACTTC. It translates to CAIRTSGVQETQYF.

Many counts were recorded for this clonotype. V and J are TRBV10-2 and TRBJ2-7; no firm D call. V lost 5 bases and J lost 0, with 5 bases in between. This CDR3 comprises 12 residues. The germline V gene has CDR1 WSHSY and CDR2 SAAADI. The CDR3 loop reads CASSHNSYEQYF. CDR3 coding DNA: TGCGCCAGCAGTCACAACTCCTACGAGCAGTACTTC.

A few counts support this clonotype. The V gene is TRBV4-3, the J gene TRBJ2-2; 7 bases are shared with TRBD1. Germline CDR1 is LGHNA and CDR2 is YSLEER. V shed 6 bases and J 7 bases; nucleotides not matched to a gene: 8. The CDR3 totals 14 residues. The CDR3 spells CASRTGYGGGELFF. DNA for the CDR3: TGCGCCAGCAGGACAGGGTACGGTGGCGGGGAGCTGTTTTTT.

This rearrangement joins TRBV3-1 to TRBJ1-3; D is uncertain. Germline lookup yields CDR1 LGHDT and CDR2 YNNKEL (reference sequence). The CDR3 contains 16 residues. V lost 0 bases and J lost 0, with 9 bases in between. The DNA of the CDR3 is TGTGCCAGCAGCCAAGACAGAAGTATCTCTGGAAACACCATATATTTT. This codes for CASSQDRSISGNTIYF.

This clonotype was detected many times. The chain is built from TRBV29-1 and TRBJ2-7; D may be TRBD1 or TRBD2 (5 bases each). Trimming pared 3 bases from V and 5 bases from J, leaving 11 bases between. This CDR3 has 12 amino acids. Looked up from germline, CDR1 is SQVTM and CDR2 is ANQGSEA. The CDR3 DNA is TGCAGCGTTGACGGGGCTTGGAACGAGCAGTACTTC. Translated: CSVDGAWNEQYF.

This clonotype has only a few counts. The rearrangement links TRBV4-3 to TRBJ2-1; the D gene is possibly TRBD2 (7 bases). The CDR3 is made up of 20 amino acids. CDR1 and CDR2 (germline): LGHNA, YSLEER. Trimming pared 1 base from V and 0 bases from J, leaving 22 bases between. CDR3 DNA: TGCGCCAGCAGCCAAGGGCCGTCCCTGGGGGGGCTCCACTCCTACAATGAGCAGTTCTTC. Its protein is CASSQGPSLGGLHSYNEQFF.

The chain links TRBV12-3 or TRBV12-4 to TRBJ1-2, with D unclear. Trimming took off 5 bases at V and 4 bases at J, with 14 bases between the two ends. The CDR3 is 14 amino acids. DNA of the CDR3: TGTGCCAGCAGTAGTCGGGCCCGGGGCTATGGCTACACCTTC. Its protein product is CASSSRARGYGYTF.

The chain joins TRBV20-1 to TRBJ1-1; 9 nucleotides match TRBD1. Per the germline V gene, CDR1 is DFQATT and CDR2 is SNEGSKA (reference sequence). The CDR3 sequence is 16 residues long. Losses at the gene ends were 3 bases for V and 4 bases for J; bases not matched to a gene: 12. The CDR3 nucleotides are TGCAGTGCTAGGCGCCGGGACAGGGCAATTTTCACTGAAGCTTTCTTT. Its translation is CSARRRDRAIFTEAFF.

The CDR3 nucleotides read TGTGCCAGTTGGGGGGCAGGGGGCGAAAACACCATATATTTT. This codes for CASWGAGGENTIYF. V gene TRBV28 combines with J gene TRBJ1-3, with 8 bases fitting TRBD1. The CDR3 spans 14 residues. Germline-derived CDR1 and CDR2 are MDHEN and SYDVKM. Losses at the gene ends were 9 bases for V and 6 bases for J; bases not matched to a gene: 10. Drawing the rest from reference TRBV28 and TRBJ1-3, the complete variable domain is DVKVTQSSRYLVKRTGEKVFLECVQDMDHENMFWYRQDPGLGLRLIYFSYDVKMKEKGDIPEGYSVSREKKERFSLILESASTNQTSMYLCASWGAGGENTIYFGEGSWLTVV.

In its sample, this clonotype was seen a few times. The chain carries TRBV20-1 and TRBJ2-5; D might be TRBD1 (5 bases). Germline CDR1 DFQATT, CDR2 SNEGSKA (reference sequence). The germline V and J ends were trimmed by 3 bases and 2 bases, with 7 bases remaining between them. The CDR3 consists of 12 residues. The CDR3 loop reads CSASQGQETQYF. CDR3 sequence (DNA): TGCAGTGCTAGCCAGGGTCAAGAGACCCAGTACTTC.

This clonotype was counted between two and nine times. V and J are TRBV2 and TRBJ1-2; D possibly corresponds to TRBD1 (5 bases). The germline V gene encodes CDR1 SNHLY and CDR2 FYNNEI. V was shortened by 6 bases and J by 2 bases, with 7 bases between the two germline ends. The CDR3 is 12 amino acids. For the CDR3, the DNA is TGTGCCAGCAGGGGGGGGAACTATGGCTACACCTTC. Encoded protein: CASRGGNYGYTF.

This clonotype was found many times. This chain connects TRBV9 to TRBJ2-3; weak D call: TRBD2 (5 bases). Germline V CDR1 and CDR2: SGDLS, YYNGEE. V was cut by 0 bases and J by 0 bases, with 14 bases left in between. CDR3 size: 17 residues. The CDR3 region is CASSVGIFGVSTDTQYF. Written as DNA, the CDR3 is TGTGCCAGCAGCGTAGGAATATTCGGGGTTAGCACAGATACGCAGTATTTT.